The clone carrying this TCR beta chain was observed a few times. Amplification yielded TCR beta CDR3 regions, with RNA transcripts as the source. When the TCR CDR3 underwent first-round RT-PCR, the HTBI primer set was used. MiXCR was run by TCRdb on the multiplex PCR reads, yielding one entry per CDR3 protein. The data contain about 400,000 distinct CDR3 sequences, about a sixth of them singletons. The J segment lost 4 bases and the V segment lost 1 base, leaving 9 bases of the junction unmatched. Germline V gene sequence: CDR1 SGHNT, CDR2 YYREEE (reference sequence). This CDR3 comprises 17 residues. The data are from a study of T cells in Graves' hyperthyroidism and ophthalmopathy.

The specimen sequenced was blood. This receptor was taken from a young woman with Graves' hyperthyroidism that later progressed to Graves' ophthalmopathy. The rearrangement links TRBV5-4 to TRBJ2-1; TRBD2 aligns across 9 bases. In DNA form, the CDR3 reads TGTGCCAGCAGCTTGTTTTCTAGCGGGATGGGGTACAATGAGCAGTTCTTC. Encoded protein: CASSLFSSGMGYNEQFF.